A single count supports the clone carrying this T cell receptor (beta chain). Its antigen is not known. The data were taken from a study of T cell responses to AZD1222 COVID-19 vaccine. V was clipped by 10 bases and J by 4 bases; unmatched bases: 7. CDR1 and CDR2 from the germline V gene are ENHRY and SYGVKD. This CDR3 is built from 13 residues. Findings of the study overall: Donors, mostly white British, included more females; clonal diversity was possibly underestimated. Among vaccine-associated CD4 TCRs, coverage spanned spike, with dominance at 160-218 and 743-854. The study found Spike-specific TCR breadth and depth rose after two AZD1222 doses. Unmutated variant regions reportedly attract nearly half of all spike-specific TCRs.

Sequenced by immunoSEQ multiplex PCR; TCRdb stores in-frame clones only, minus some. The table records roughly 110,000 clones, under 95% of them present only once. Sample: peripheral blood, taken on day 0 of AZD1222 vaccination. The clonotype comes from an adult in good health. The V and J genes are TRBV10-3 and TRBJ1-5, with 7 bases matching TRBD1. CDR3 DNA sequence: TGTGCCACCATGACAGGGTGGAATCAGCCCCAGCATTTT. Its protein product is CATMTGWNQPQHF.